This T cell receptor beta chain derives from a study of cytomegalovirus exposure and HLA in healthy donors. Whole-study findings and limits: Later, TCR association rates were found to vary by HLA locus, highest for DRB1 and lowest for HLA-C. In a later analysis, specific HLA alleles were associated with more than 15,000 TCR beta sequences at a 0.05 false discovery rate.

A word on this clone: Its antigen is undetermined.

Use of 60 Vbeta and 13 Jbeta primers characterized the PCR. Here immunoSEQ multiplex PCR was the method, and the copy in TCRdb shows in-frame clones only, minus some. The data hold approximately 190,000 clones, with over 80% observed a single time. This clonotype originated in a young man in good health and CMV-seronegative. Material for sequencing was PBMCs.

Written as DNA, the CDR3 is TGTGCCAGCAGTTCACAACCTGGGACAGTTTGCAATGAGCAGTTCTTC. Translating it yields CASSSQPGTVCNEQFF. The chain uses TRBV6-5 and TRBJ2-1; 7 nucleotides agree with TRBD1. Germline trimming cut 4 bases from V and 6 bases from J; bases unmatched to any gene: 12. Germline CDR1 and CDR2: MNHEY and SVGAGI. There are 16 residues in the CDR3.